The 21 T cell receptor beta chains below all came from one sample that was sequenced in a study of blood T cell repertoires in COVID-19. The assay was immunoSEQ multiplex PCR, and TCRdb's table has in-frame clones only and misses some. The repertoire holds about 89,000 clones, roughly 80% seen once, with almost 50% in the top ten. The sequenced material came from peripheral blood. The receptors stem from a human donor in a cohort sampled during active COVID-19.

This chain uses TRBV28 with TRBJ1-4; possibly TRBD1 for D (5 bases). The CDR3 has 16 amino acids. Between the trimmed V and J ends, which lost 11 bases and 1 base, there was a span of 20 bases. Germline V CDR1 and CDR2: MDHEN, SYDVKM. This chain's CDR3 is CAGRGGTTGTNEKLFF. DNA for the CDR3: TGTGCCGGGCGGGGGGGGACTACGGGAACTAATGAAAAACTGTTTTTT.

The chain carries TRBV30 and TRBJ1-4; D ambiguous. The V and J ends lost 7 bases and 0 bases respectively, with 15 bases between them. In germline, CDR1 is GTSNPN, CDR2 SVGIG (reference sequence). This CDR3 region has 15 residues. The CDR3 coding sequence is TGTGCCTTACAACGGAGGGCCACAACTAATGAAAAACTGTTTTTT. This gives the protein CALQRRATTNEKLFF.

This clone was picked up one time. The V gene is TRBV10-3, the J gene TRBJ2-7; 10 nucleotides match TRBD1. V lost 3 bases to trimming and J lost 4 bases; unmatched junction nucleotides: 6. CDR1 ENHRY and CDR2 SYGVKD come from the germline V gene. The CDR3 consists of 15 residues. The CDR3 spells CAISDRDRGGYEQYF. In DNA, the CDR3 is TGTGCCATCAGTGACCGGGACAGGGGTGGTTACGAGCAGTACTTC.

The rearrangement joins TRBV19 to TRBJ2-2; 9 nucleotides line up with TRBD2. The CDR3 consists of 17 residues. Trimming at V came to 4 bases and at J to 8 bases, leaving 14 bases not matched to a gene. CDR1 and CDR2 from the germline V gene are LNHDA and SQIVND (reference sequence). In nucleotides, the CDR3 is TGTGCCAGTAGTACAAACCGACTAGCGGCCAGGACGGGGGAGCTGTTTTTT. It codes for CASSTNRLAARTGELFF.

The genes are TRBV7-2 and TRBJ2-5; 8 bases map to TRBD1. CDR1 is SGHTA, CDR2 FQGNSA, per germline. After removal of 2 bases from V and 9 bases from J, the junction contained 23 bases not matched to a gene. The CDR3 runs 19 residues. CDR3 sequence: CASSLTGTGLLAAPLAQYF. CDR3 DNA sequence: TGTGCCAGCAGCTTAACCGGGACAGGTCTCCTGGCGGCCCCCTTGGCCCAGTACTTC.

This clone was seen only a few times. The CDR3 DNA sequence: TGCAGCGCGATGACAGGGGCTGGAAACACCATATATTTT. It encodes CSAMTGAGNTIYF. This chain uses TRBV29-1 with TRBJ1-3, with 8 positions matching TRBD1. Germline CDR1 SQVTM, CDR2 ANQGSEA. With V trimmed by 7 bases and J by 2 bases, 4 bases remained unmatched. This CDR3 is built from 13 residues.

This sequence joins TRBV28 and TRBJ2-1; D is ambiguous. The V end was cut by 5 bases, the J end by 5 bases, with 16 bases between. The CDR3 runs to 15 residues. Germline lookup yields CDR1 MDHEN and CDR2 SYDVKM. CDR3 DNA: TGTGCCAGCAGTCTAATAACTACCGGCGACAATGAGCAGTTCTTC. Protein product: CASSLITTGDNEQFF.

CDR3 nucleotide sequence: TGTGCCAGCAGCGTCGGGCGGGGAAGCAATGAGCAGTTCTTC. Its translation: CASSVGRGSNEQFF. V is TRBV7-9 and J is TRBJ2-1; a weak D match, TRBD2 (6 bases). CDR3 length: 14 residues. In germline, CDR1 is SEHNR, CDR2 FQNEAQ (reference sequence). With 5 bases removed from V and 6 bases from J, the gap between germline ends came to 14 bases. Combining the CDR3 with reference TRBV7-9 and TRBJ2-1 gives the whole variable domain DTGVSQNPRHKITKRGQNVTFRCDPISEHNRLYWYRQTLGQGPEFLTYFQNEAQLEKSRLLSDRFSAERPKGSFSTLEIQRTEQGDSAMYLCASSVGRGSNEQFFGPGTRLTVL.

This chain connects TRBV6-2 or TRBV6-3 to TRBJ2-2; D unresolved. CDR1 is MNHEY, CDR2 SVGEGT, per germline. V was trimmed by 5 bases and J by 6 bases, leaving 10 bases between them. This CDR3 has 13 amino acids. The CDR3 DNA reads as TGTGCCAGCAGTCTTACCCCAGCCGGGGAGCTGTTTTTT. It encodes CASSLTPAGELFF.

This chain links TRBV14 with TRBJ2-1, with 12 bases that match TRBD2. Germline V gene data show CDR1 as SGHDN and CDR2 as FVKESK. The CDR3 extends over 17 amino acids. J was trimmed by 4 bases and V by 5 bases; bases with no gene match: 9. The CDR3 region is CASSSRSSGRGYNEQFF. CDR3 bases: TGTGCCAGCAGCTCAAGATCTAGCGGGAGGGGTTACAATGAGCAGTTCTTC. The full variable domain, completed using reference TRBV14 and TRBJ2-1, is EAGVTQFPSHSVIEKGQTVTLRCDPISGHDNLYWYRRVMGKEIKFLLHFVKESKQDESGMPNNRFLAERTGGTYSTLKVQPAELEDSGVYFCASSSRSSGRGYNEQFFGPGTRLTVL.

The chain links TRBV6-2 or TRBV6-3 to TRBJ1-2; D gene uncertain. Germline CDR1 reads MNHEY; CDR2 reads SVGEGT. V dropped 5 bases and J dropped 4 bases, with 8 bases sitting between them. The CDR3 spans 12 residues. As DNA, the CDR3 is TGTGCCAGCAGTACGGAGTTCTATGGCTACACCTTC. It translates to CASSTEFYGYTF.

The CDR3 protein is CASSLRGGNGVGYGYTF. CDR3 in DNA: TGTGCCAGCAGCCTCCGGGGGGGAAACGGAGTGGGCTATGGCTACACCTTC. The chain links TRBV7-2 to TRBJ1-2, with D maybe TRBD1 (5 bases). Germline V gene data show CDR1 as SGHTA and CDR2 as FQGNSA. The ends were cut back, 5 bases at V and 4 bases at J, with 23 bases in the middle. This CDR3 region has 17 residues.

This clone has more than one count but fewer than ten. This chain joins TRBV6-6 and TRBJ1-3, with D possibly TRBD1 on 5 matching bases. CDR3 length: 14 residues. CDR1 is MNHNY, CDR2 SVGAGI, per germline (reference sequence). V lost 5 bases and J lost 4, with 12 bases in between. This chain's CDR3 is CASSPQVPGNTIYF. The CDR3 DNA reads TGTGCCAGCAGTCCACAGGTTCCGGGAAACACCATATATTTT.

The chain joins TRBV14 to TRBJ2-5; 10 nucleotides agree with TRBD2. CDR1 and CDR2 (germline): SGHDN, FVKESK. Trimming took 4 bases from V and 3 from J; bases not matched to a gene: 8. The CDR3 is made up of 16 amino acids. CDR3 loop: CASSPQTLAGEETQYF. In DNA form, the CDR3 reads TGTGCCAGCAGCCCCCAGACCCTAGCGGGAGAAGAGACCCAGTACTTC.

The chain joins TRBV7-2 to TRBJ2-1; TRBD1 is a possible D gene (5 bases). The germline gives CDR1 SGHTA, CDR2 FQGNSA. V lost 3 bases and J lost 8, with 17 bases in between. The CDR3 is made up of 15 amino acids. The CDR3 bases are TGTGCCAGCAGCTTTCTTCCTCTAGGGGCCTATGAGCAGTTCTTC. Translating gives CASSFLPLGAYEQFF.

This clone was seen ten or more times. The chain joins TRBV28 to TRBJ2-1; TRBD1 aligns across 8 bases. Germline CDR1 is MDHEN and CDR2 is SYDVKM. The CDR3 runs 14 residues. Trimming removed 10 bases from V and 2 bases from J; junction bases left unmatched: 7. The CDR3 reads CATTGQETYNEQFF. In DNA, the CDR3 is TGTGCCACTACGGGACAGGAGACCTACAATGAGCAGTTCTTC.

The chain is built from TRBV21-1 and TRBJ2-2; TRBD1 was called by the table and not checked on the DNA. TRBV21-1 is tagged as a pseudogene. The CDR3 totals 17 residues. The CDR3 DNA reads TGTGCCAGCAGCTATAAAGGGAAGACAGTTAACACCGGGGAGCTGTTTTTT. It codes for CASSYKGKTVNTGELFF.

This clone was recorded a few times. This rearrangement joins TRBV5-5 to TRBJ1-2, with 7 nucleotides matching TRBD1. There are 15 residues in the CDR3. Germline CDR1 is SGHKS and CDR2 is YYEKEE (reference sequence). J gave up 5 bases and V 0 bases, and 7 bases lay outside the gene matches. CDR3 DNA: TGTGCCAGCAGCTTGGATACAGGGGCGGAATATGGCTACACCTTC. It translates to CASSLDTGAEYGYTF. Together with reference TRBV5-5 and TRBJ1-2, the CDR3 gives the full variable domain: DAGVTQSPTHLIKTRGQQVTLRCSPISGHKSVSWYQQVLGQGPQFIFQYYEKEERGRGNFPDRFSARQFPNYSSELNVNALLLGDSALYLCASSLDTGAEYGYTFGSGTRLTVV.

The chain is built from TRBV18 and TRBJ1-3, with 10 bases matching TRBD1. Germline CDR1 KGHSH, CDR2 LQKENI. The ends lost 6 bases at V and 2 bases at J; junction bases unmatched: 7. CDR3 length equals 16 residues. The CDR3 region has the DNA TGTGCCAGCTCCTTTCGGGACAGGGGACCTGGAAACACCATATATTTT. Translating it yields CASSFRDRGPGNTIYF.

This chain's CDR3 is CASSQGQLNTIYF. CDR3 sequence (DNA): TGTGCCAGCAGCCAGGGACAGCTAAACACCATATATTTT. The genes are TRBV6-1 and TRBJ1-3, with 7 bases lining up with TRBD1. This CDR3 is 13 amino acids long. Unmatched junction bases numbered 5, after V lost 6 bases and J lost 6 bases. Germline-derived CDR1 and CDR2 are MNHNS and SASEGT.

The V gene is TRBV6-6, the J gene TRBJ2-5; a possible D gene is TRBD2 (5 bases). Per germline, CDR1 MNHNY and CDR2 SVGAGI (reference sequence). The CDR3 consists of 18 residues. The V gene lost 6 bases and the J gene lost 5 bases, with 28 bases spanning the gap. The CDR3 region is CASSRFGGDKIIVETQYF. The CDR3 DNA reads as TGTGCCAGCAGCCGATTCGGAGGAGATAAAATAATTGTGGAGACCCAGTACTTC.